A single sample gave rise to the 7 T cell receptor beta chains below, sequenced in a study of blood T cell repertoires in COVID-19. Measured with immunoSEQ multiplex PCR; TCRdb has only the in-frame clones, and not every one. The table shows 30,000 or so clones, with around 82% occurring only once. The material sequenced was peripheral blood. The receptors were sampled from a man in his fifties or sixties with acute or convalescent COVID-19.

The CDR3 DNA is TGTGCCAGCTCACCCGAAGCGGGAGCCTACAATGAGCAGTTCTTC. Residues: CASSPEAGAYNEQFF. The chain employs TRBV18 and TRBJ2-1, with TRBD2 matching 8 bases. The CDR3 covers 15 residues. The V gene end was trimmed by 3 bases and the J gene end by 2 bases; junction bases not matched to a gene: 3. The germline V gene encodes CDR1 KGHSH and CDR2 LQKENI.

This clone was picked up a small number of times. The chain recombines TRBV20-1 with TRBJ2-7; D might be TRBD2 (5 bases). The ends were cut back, 3 bases at V and 5 bases at J, with 20 bases in the middle. The CDR3 runs to 15 residues. Germline V lookup: CDR1 DFQATT, CDR2 SNEGSKA (reference sequence). The CDR3 here is CSASASRWGINEQYF. The CDR3, as DNA: TGCAGTGCTAGTGCTAGCCGTTGGGGAATCAACGAGCAGTACTTC.

In its sample, this clone was seen a few times. The chain recombines TRBV5-1 with TRBJ2-7; a possible D gene is TRBD2 (6 bases). V gave up 5 bases and J gave up 1 base, with 22 bases separating them. Germline V gives CDR1 SGHRS, CDR2 YFSETQ. The CDR3 sequence is 17 residues long. The CDR3 nucleotides are TGCGCCAGCAGTCAAATGGGATGGGACTCGGGGTCCTACGAGCAGTACTTC. As protein: CASSQMGWDSGSYEQYF.

The rearrangement links TRBV20-1 to TRBJ2-5; D not resolved. Germline CDR1 DFQATT, CDR2 SNEGSKA (reference sequence). Trimming left V 3 bases short and J 1 base short, with 6 bases between. The CDR3 extends over 12 amino acids. CDR3 DNA sequence: TGCAGTGCTAGTCAGGTCCAAGAGACCCAGTACTTC. As protein: CSASQVQETQYF.

Only a few counts were recorded for this clone. This chain connects TRBV6-1 to TRBJ1-6; tentative D call: TRBD1 (5 bases). Trimming took off 2 bases at V and 10 bases at J, with 12 bases between the two ends. The CDR3 sequence is 14 residues long. From germline, CDR1 is MNHNS and CDR2 SASEGT. CDR3 sequence reads: CASSEIQGGSPLHF. The DNA for the CDR3 is TGTGCCAGCAGTGAAATCCAGGGAGGGTCACCCCTCCACTTT.

The chain joins TRBV29-1 to TRBJ1-1; D is ambiguous. The CDR3 consists of 14 residues. Germline CDR1 is SQVTM and CDR2 is ANQGSEA. Trimming removed 3 bases from V and 5 bases from J, with 16 bases in between. CDR3 coding DNA: TGCAGCGTTGATCTACGACGCGGGCGGACTGAAGCTTTCTTT. The encoded protein is CSVDLRRGRTEAFF. Full variable domain (missing parts from reference TRBV29-1 and TRBJ1-1): SAVISQKPSRDICQRGTSLTIQCQVDSQVTMMFWYRQQPGQSLTLIATANQGSEATYESGFVIDKFPISRPNLTFSTLTVSNMSPEDSSIYLCSVDLRRGRTEAFFGQGTRLTVV.

This chain connects TRBV4-2 to TRBJ2-1; 12 positions agree with TRBD2. The CDR3 extends over 16 amino acids. Looked up from germline, CDR1 is LGHNA and CDR2 is YNFKEQ. Germline trimming cut 4 bases from V and 5 bases from J; bases unmatched to any gene: 6. CDR3 sequence: CASSRGLAGNNNEQFF. The CDR3 nucleotides are TGTGCCAGCAGCCGCGGACTAGCGGGGAACAACAATGAGCAGTTCTTC.